This T cell receptor beta chain was documented in a study of T-cell memory formation after mild COVID-19. The study, taken as a whole, reports: In pre-infection memory, a portion of responding clones appeared, which suggested that cross-reactive memory joined.

To note about this clonotype: Its antigen is not known.

The CDR3 is 14 residues long. Per the germline V gene, CDR1 is SGHTA and CDR2 is FQGNSA. Deletions cut 7 bases from V and 7 bases from J, with 19 bases between. Each CDR3 protein gets one entry after TCRdb re-called the 5' RACE reads with MiXCR. The repertoire holds roughly 170,000 distinct CDR3 sequences, over 20% seen once, with 23% in the top ten. The gene calls are TRBV7-2 and TRBJ1-2; D is unresolved. This clonotype was sampled from an adult woman who had mild COVID-19 (a few samples of this study predate the infection). Cell type and time point are not known. The sequencing input was PBMCs or a T cell subset sorted from them (not recorded which). In DNA form, the CDR3 reads TGTGCCAGCACCACGCTCAATCCTGCGGGTGGCTACACCTTC. Amino acids: CASTTLNPAGGYTF.